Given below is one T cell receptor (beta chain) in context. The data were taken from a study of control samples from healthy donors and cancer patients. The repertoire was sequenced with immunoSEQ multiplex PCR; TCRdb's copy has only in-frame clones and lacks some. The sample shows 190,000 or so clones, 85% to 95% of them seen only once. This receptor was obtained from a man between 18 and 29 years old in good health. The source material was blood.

The CDR3 coding sequence is TGTGCCAGCGCCAGAGGGGGGGGTTACAATGAGCAGTTCTTC. Its protein product is CASARGGGYNEQFF. This rearrangement joins TRBV9 to TRBJ2-1, with D possibly matching TRBD2 (7 bases). Germline V gene data show CDR1 as SGDLS and CDR2 as YYNGEE. Trimming removed 7 bases from V and 4 bases from J, with 15 bases in between. The CDR3 contains 14 residues. Full variable domain (outside the CDR3, taken from reference TRBV9 and TRBJ2-1): DSGVTQTPKHLITATGQRVTLRCSPRSGDLSVYWYQQSLDQGLQFLIQYYNGEERAKGNILERFSAQQFPDLHSELNLSSLELGDSALYFCASARGGGYNEQFFGPGTRLTVL.